This TCR beta chain was sequenced for a study of blood T cell repertoires in COVID-19. For the study at large: Spain, Italy and the United States supplied samples that represented acute and convalescent COVID-19. PBMCs, B-cell-depleted T cells, or T cells were the source of the cDNA or gDNA that made up the material.

Per the germline V gene, CDR1 is WSHSY and CDR2 is SAAADI. The length of the CDR3 is 21 residues. Trimming took 1 base from V and 1 from J; bases not matched to a gene: 12. Under the authors' procedure: Reference gene primer amplification gave nucleated cell count estimates. Generated by immunoSEQ multiplex PCR, the TCRdb table keeps only in-frame clones and is missing some. V and J calls and clone size are given by that table; D and trimming were obtained from the DNA. This table has under 130,000 clones, around 80% appearing once. The sequenced sample was peripheral blood. V is TRBV10-2 and J is TRBJ2-1, with TRBD2 identical over 14 bases. This clonotype was sampled from a woman older than 75 with acute or convalescent COVID-19. CDR3 sequence: CASSELPGGLAGDRSYNEQFF. The DNA for the CDR3 is TGCGCCAGCAGTGAGTTACCGGGGGGACTAGCGGGAGATCGGTCCTACAATGAGCAGTTCTTC.